Sequencing of this T cell receptor (beta chain) was carried out in a study of long-term antiretroviral therapy in people with HIV (dated by TCRdb to about 2022). For the wider study: The earliest samples were collected about a decade before the 2015 WHO recommendation for immediate ART, when ART was typically delayed until CD4 counts fell. This retrospective serial study examined whether starting ART and sustained HIV suppression were associated with changes in the composition and diversity of the TRB repertoire in peripheral blood. From 30 to 35 adults with confirmed HIV infection, the cohort provided 192 cryopreserved PBMC samples, gathered serially across a mean of about six years (range 1-12). Of the 30 participants with HIV, some 12 were female. No cross-contamination during QIAcube processing was shown when test extractions of a monoclonal T-cell line were performed alongside some 33 polyclonal samples.

The immunoSEQ hsTCRB v3.0 assay was used at survey level resolution to sequence the TRB variable region. TRB sequencing targeted a depth of about 40,000-55,000 T-cell genomes per sample. TRB libraries were pooled and sequenced on an Illumina MiSeq using a v3 150-cycle kit. Regarding the original processing steps: Repertoire analysis was performed in R inside a reproducible Nextflow workflow that covered QC, data transformation and analysis. LymphoSeq2, an R package for AIRR-Seq data exploration, was used to implement custom analyses. A few samples that produced fewer than 5000 total TRB sequences were removed, so 200 or so HIV repertoires were analyzed. Among the 180 to 200 HIV repertoires that were kept, almost 60 were collected before ART initiation and 120 to 140 were collected after ART initiation. Repertoires were downsampled to 5000 TRB nucleotide sequences, with summary statistics averaged over 100 downsampling iterations. The analysis kept only TRB sequences whose CDR3 regions were at least seven amino acids long. Diversity was measured with a Shannon entropy-derived clonality score and the Gini coefficient. Repertoire networks linked the top 5000 CDR3 amino acid sequences whenever two sequences differed by an edit distance of one. Antigen specificity groups and MHC restriction were predicted for TRB CDR3 amino acid sequences with GLIPH2. Known CMV, EBV, HIV or tissue antigen associations were flagged by matching CDR3 amino acid sequences against VDJdb and McPAS-TCR. Pre-ART, post-ART and control groups were compared with Wilcoxon signed-rank tests and Holm-Bonferroni correction. TCRdb holds this immuneACCESS table with in-frame rearrangements only. Some clones are missing; in checked studies, unresolved V genes explain under half, and the rest has no known cause. V and J calls plus clone size are reproduced from that table; the DNA served to infer D and trimming. The sample table lists 40,000 to 50,000 clones, 94% of them with a count of one. The ten largest clones take up roughly 2.2% of the sample.

A word on this clone: It lacks a known antigen. Per-base quality was not reported, and no clone a single base away is much larger than it.

Participants were included only if at least one PBMC sample before ART initiation and at least two post-ART samples were available. All participants with HIV were treated in the United States of America. Before DNA extraction, cryopreserved samples of about 0.9-11 million PBMC were thawed and washed. At the time of the earliest PBMC sample, participants with HIV were aged between roughly 20 and 60 years. Per participant, PBMC samples came from 1-4 timepoints prior to ART initiation and 2-8 timepoints following ART initiation, for a median of 7 samples. For every participant, serial HIV viral load, CD4+ T-cell count, ART history and demographic data were obtained. Genomic DNA was extracted from unsorted PBMC with a Qiagen kit on a QIAcube, with processing performed in batches of 12 samples. Overall results and qualifications from the work: Expanded TRB clones identified before ART initiation dominated the repertoire at all time points, although this dominance fluctuated and declined in many PLHIV after ART. Unsorted PBMC were profiled instead of sorted CD4+ and CD8+ T cells because pre-ART samples had limited cell numbers. Samples dated from the mid-2000s to the late 2010s, and the ART regimens used may be less effective than current ones. CDR3 length ranges in HIV repertoires were narrower than in controls, and network structure suggested an antigen-experienced repertoire with only a slight naive shift after ART. No data were available on ART adherence, viral resistance or therapy changes, limiting inferences about post-ART repertoire changes. Starting ART was linked to a significant rise in TRB diversity, yet even with long-term ART the diversity remained significantly lower than in transplant donor controls. Since PBMC availability was limited, sequencing covered only the TCR beta chain, with no alpha chain pairing.

The CDR1 and CDR2 encoded by the germline V gene are KGHSH and LQKENI. V is reduced by 6 bases and J by 7 bases, leaving a spacing of 16 bases between them. From its cysteine to its phenylalanine, the CDR3 spans 15 amino acids. Only the CDR3 DNA stays, 45 bases, in frame from base 1. Recombination linked TRBV18 to TRBJ1-6; possibly the D gene is TRBD1, per 5 matching bases. The receptor's source is a man aged 30 to 45 with HIV. Sequencing used unsorted PBMCs, obtained about 9.1 years after starting antiretroviral therapy. The encoded CDR3 is CASSPGQGQNSPLHF. The nucleotide sequence reads as follows: TGTGCCAGCTCTCCCGGGCAGGGCCAAAATTCACCCCTCCACTTT. Supplemented by the reference TRBV18 and TRBJ1-6 proteins around the CDR3, the complete variable domain is NAGVMQNPRHLVRRRGQEARLRCSPMKGHSHVYWYRQLPEEGLKFMVYLQKENIIDESGMPKERFSAEFPKEGPSILRIQQVVRGDSAAYFCASSPGQGQNSPLHFGNGTRLTVT.